A selection of T cell receptor beta chains follows, all from one sample in a study of cytomegalovirus exposure and HLA in healthy donors. Sequencing was performed with immunoSEQ multiplex PCR; in TCRdb, only in-frame clones are kept and a portion is missing. Of about 130,000 clones in the sample, 75% to 85% were seen once. Sequences were obtained from PBMCs. The receptors come from a man in his forties in good health and CMV-seronegative. The conserved cysteine and the conserved F or W are not part of the CDR3 here. Each record gives: CDR3 protein, V gene, clone size. For some rows the clone size is stated as once, few or many, or as a class when expanded; others skip it.

CDR3 protein: ASSTRDRYNEKLF
V gene: TRBV7-9
clone size: .

CDR3 protein: GSWGPYNEQF
V gene: TRBV2
clone size: few

CDR3 protein: ASRSPGKNSPLH
V gene: TRBV5-1
clone size: few

CDR3 protein: ASSTGRGAGYT
V gene: TRBV2
clone size: .

CDR3 protein: ASSARDRADEQY
V gene: TRBV9
clone size: .

CDR3 protein: ASSEARGSGANGLT
V gene: TRBV2
clone size: .

CDR3 protein: ASRRGQGAYEQY
V gene: TRBV19
clone size: .

CDR3 protein: ASSLGDWGYEKLF
V gene: TRBV7-2
clone size: .

CDR3 protein: ASSLPGFGYT
V gene: TRBV7-8
clone size: .

CDR3 protein: ATSREKQGLGLRDTIY
V gene: TRBV15
clone size: .

CDR3 protein: ASSPPGPYEQY
V gene: TRBV18
clone size: .

CDR3 protein: ASSPQGDIYEQY
V gene: TRBV27
clone size: .

CDR3 protein: ASSRETGTEQY
V gene: TRBV7-8
clone size: .

CDR3 protein: ASSPPAVGVSEAF
V gene: TRBV27
clone size: .

CDR3 protein: ASSLYPASDLPYEQY
V gene: TRBV28
clone size: once

CDR3 protein: ASSPDRGHEQY
V gene: TRBV7-9
clone size: .

CDR3 protein: ASSLGGTGGTGELF
V gene: TRBV5-4
clone size: .

CDR3 protein: ASSYTQGAVGSPLH
V gene: TRBV7-6
clone size: .

CDR3 protein: ASSRGEGGEQF
V gene: TRBV28
clone size: .

CDR3 protein: ASSLVGQNSPLH
V gene: TRBV7-9
clone size: .

CDR3 protein: ASSLGGGGARDTQY
V gene: TRBV5-4
clone size: .

CDR3 protein: ASSPVGEDFQETQY
V gene: TRBV13
clone size: once

CDR3 protein: SVSGGSDTGELF
V gene: TRBV29-1
clone size: .

CDR3 protein: ASGRDYSWEQY
V gene: TRBV27
clone size: few

CDR3 protein: ATNYLGAPQH
V gene: TRBV6-1
clone size: .

CDR3 protein: ASSLTGTWELF
V gene: TRBV27
clone size: .

CDR3 protein: ASSSREVDNEQF
V gene: TRBV11-3
clone size: .

CDR3 protein: ASSSPAGGLQYNEQF
V gene: TRBV11-2
clone size: once

CDR3 protein: ASSFRTGDGYT
V gene: TRBV7-9
clone size: .

CDR3 protein: ASSIFGQGVSQH
V gene: TRBV19
clone size: .

CDR3 protein: ASSFAGMNTEAF
V gene: TRBV5-6
clone size: .

CDR3 protein: ASSLRAQSYTEAF
V gene: TRBV7-3
clone size: .

CDR3 protein: ASSQGPGTGGGQPQH
V gene: TRBV4-1
clone size: .

CDR3 protein: ASSVAGTVNTEAF
V gene: TRBV27
clone size: .

CDR3 protein: ASSFWQGDKSEQY
V gene: TRBV7-2
clone size: few

CDR3 protein: ASTDWGTNYGYT
V gene: TRBV2
clone size: .

CDR3 protein: ASSYRGIYSNQPQH
V gene: TRBV6-6
clone size: once

CDR3 protein: ASSLMWAYGYT
V gene: TRBV5-6
clone size: .

CDR3 protein: ASSTQGANYGYT
V gene: TRBV6-1
clone size: .

CDR3 protein: ASSAFGTRNYEQY
V gene: TRBV9
clone size: .

CDR3 protein: AWSTGVQVF
V gene: TRBV30
clone size: .

CDR3 protein: SGPSYTSGEQF
V gene: TRBV29-1
clone size: few

CDR3 protein: ASSPSPLQRQY
V gene: TRBV4-1
clone size: .

CDR3 protein: ASSSSFMDRGLQPQH
V gene: TRBV5-6
clone size: .

CDR3 protein: ASSTHRQENAEAF
V gene: TRBV27
clone size: once

CDR3 protein: ASSPDPPRPQH
V gene: TRBV18
clone size: .

CDR3 protein: ASSVSMYYGYT
V gene: TRBV9
clone size: once

CDR3 protein: ASSLGQDRRDTQY
V gene: TRBV5-1
clone size: once

CDR3 protein: ASSPRLQINTEAF
V gene: TRBV18
clone size: few

CDR3 protein: ASSDVRGRNDNYGYT
V gene: TRBV6-4
clone size: .

CDR3 protein: ASSLGSVPDTQY
V gene: TRBV11-2
clone size: .

CDR3 protein: ATQPTGLNTEAF
V gene: TRBV6-1
clone size: .

CDR3 protein: ASSVAGGIDTEAF
V gene: TRBV9
clone size: .

CDR3 protein: ASSPGTSDTIY
V gene: TRBV11-3
clone size: few

CDR3 protein: ASSLGRTTVYGYT
V gene: TRBV7-2
clone size: .

CDR3 protein: ASTRQRGASYEQY
V gene: TRBV5-5
clone size: .

CDR3 protein: SVEDPEFGGQYGYT
V gene: TRBV29-1
clone size: .

CDR3 protein: ASSQYLANEQF
V gene: TRBV14
clone size: .

CDR3 protein: ASSLPLAGFTGELF
V gene: TRBV5-1
clone size: .